This is a list of T cell receptor beta chains from one sample in a study of cytomegalovirus exposure and HLA in healthy donors. Clones were read by immunoSEQ multiplex PCR, and TCRdb kept only the in-frame ones, dropping some. The profile shows roughly 150,000 clones, roughly 80% of them singletons. Sequencing used PBMCs. These receptor sequences come from a man between 18 and 35 years old in good health and CMV-seropositive. CDR3s include the opening cysteine and the closing phenylalanine or tryptophan. The D gene is left open where the match is weak. Clone size is shown for a subset of rows, as once, few, many or a class of expanded clone.

clone_size j_call v_call d_call cdr3_aa cdr3_nt
. TRBJ2-1 TRBV7-3 TRBD2 CASSFGTSYNEQFF TGTGCCAGCAGCTTCGGGACTAGCTACAATGAGCAGTTCTTC
. TRBJ1-1 TRBV6-1 . CASTGGGNTEAFF TGTGCCAGTACGGGGGGAGGGAACACTGAAGCTTTCTTT
few TRBJ2-4 TRBV2 . CASEQGLAKNIQYF TGTGCCAGCGAGCAGGGACTAGCCAAAAACATTCAGTACTTC
. TRBJ2-3 TRBV5-6 . CASRRRGAAFTDTQYF TGTGCCAGCAGAAGAAGAGGAGCGGCGTTCACAGATACGCAGTATTTT
. TRBJ2-3 TRBV9 TRBD2 CASSDRGGNTDTQYF TGTGCCAGCAGCGATCGGGGGGGGAACACAGATACGCAGTATTTT
. TRBJ2-7 TRBV28 . CASSISYEQYF TGTGCCAGCAGCATTTCCTACGAGCAGTACTTC
. TRBJ2-1 TRBV6-5 TRBD2 CASSFSTGGQFF TGTGCCAGCAGTTTTAGTACGGGAGGCCAGTTCTTC
. TRBJ1-5 TRBV5-6 . CASSGAGQGSNQPQHF TGTGCCAGCAGCGGGGCGGGGCAGGGAAGCAATCAGCCCCAGCATTTT
. TRBJ1-5 TRBV4-1 . CASSATGYSNQPQHF TGCGCCAGCAGCGCTACAGGTTATAGCAATCAGCCCCAGCATTTT
. TRBJ1-1 TRBV30 . CAWSSGGWGTEAFF TGTGCCTGGAGTTCGGGGGGCTGGGGCACTGAAGCTTTCTTT
. TRBJ1-1 TRBV7-2 TRBD1 CASSGQGVRTEAFF TGTGCCAGCAGCGGACAGGGGGTAAGAACTGAAGCTTTCTTT
. TRBJ2-5 TRBV10-2 . CASSELPGRGEETQYF TGCGCCAGCAGTGAGCTCCCCGGGAGAGGGGAAGAGACCCAGTACTTC
. TRBJ2-7 TRBV27 TRBD1 CASGRTGVDEQYF TGTGCCAGCGGCAGGACAGGGGTTGACGAGCAGTACTTC
. TRBJ1-1 TRBV6-1 . CASSTDRQYTEAFF TGTGCCAGCAGTACCGACAGACAGTACACTGAAGCTTTCTTT
. TRBJ2-5 TRBV11-2 . CASSGGGIGETQYF TGTGCCAGCAGCGGAGGGGGCATCGGAGAGACCCAGTACTTC
. TRBJ2-2 TRBV5-1 TRBD2 CASSSGTSSTNTGELFF TGCGCCAGCAGCTCCGGGACTAGCTCTACGAACACCGGGGAGCTGTTTTTT
once TRBJ2-1 TRBV30 TRBD2 CAWSHGTSGRARENEQFF TGTGCCTGGAGTCACGGGACTAGCGGGAGGGCCCGGGAAAATGAGCAGTTCTTC
. TRBJ2-1 TRBV7-2 . CASSITGTNEQFF TGTGCCAGCAGCATTACCGGGACTAATGAGCAGTTCTTC
few TRBJ1-2 TRBV30 TRBD1 CALQPGQGIDYGYTF TGTGCCTTGCAACCGGGACAGGGGATCGACTATGGCTACACCTTC
. TRBJ1-5 TRBV30 . CAWTGQKNQPQHF TGTGCCTGGACAGGGCAGAAGAATCAGCCCCAGCATTTT
. TRBJ2-5 TRBV28 TRBD2 CASTVPLGGRGEETQYF TGTGCCAGCACCGTCCCCCTTGGCGGGAGGGGGGAAGAGACCCAGTACTTC
. TRBJ2-5 TRBV30 TRBD2 CAWSNGLASGKETQYF TGTGCCTGGAGTAATGGACTAGCGTCGGGAAAAGAGACCCAGTACTTC
few TRBJ2-5 TRBV7-9 TRBD1 CASSARTGGETQYF TGTGCCAGCAGCGCCAGGACAGGAGGAGAGACCCAGTACTTC
. TRBJ1-5 TRBV27 . CASSWGVGSNQPQHF TGTGCCAGCAGTTGGGGAGTGGGTAGCAATCAGCCCCAGCATTTT
few TRBJ2-7 TRBV4-2 . CASSQAASRDEQYF TGTGCCAGCAGCCAAGCCGCGTCGAGGGACGAGCAGTACTTC
once TRBJ2-7 TRBV30 . CAWSVGGYSYEQYF TGTGCCTGGAGTGTAGGAGGGTACTCCTACGAGCAGTACTTC
. TRBJ2-7 TRBV6-5 . CSSSLLGADSYEQYF TGTTCCAGCAGCCTCCTTGGGGCAGATTCCTACGAGCAGTACTTC
once TRBJ2-7 TRBV10-2 TRBD2 CASRQLAGVAYEQYF TGCGCCAGCAGACAACTAGCGGGAGTGGCCTACGAGCAGTACTTC
. TRBJ1-2 TRBV6-4 . CASSSRWGENYGYTF TGTGCCAGCAGTTCCCGGTGGGGAGAGAACTATGGCTACACCTTC
few TRBJ1-5 TRBV4-1 . CASSARTGRQPQHF TGCGCCAGCAGCGCAAGGACCGGGAGGCAGCCCCAGCATTTT
. TRBJ1-1 TRBV2 . CASPAGLDTEAFF TGTGCCAGTCCAGCGGGTTTGGACACTGAAGCTTTCTTT
few TRBJ2-6 TRBV5-4 . CASSLDLSGANVLTF TGTGCCAGCAGCCTAGACTTGTCTGGGGCCAACGTCCTGACTTTC
. TRBJ2-2 TRBV18 . CASSHQDNTGAGELFF TGTGCCAGCTCACATCAAGATAACACCGGGGCCGGGGAGCTGTTTTTT
. TRBJ1-2 TRBV30 TRBD1 CASPGQGGRYGYTF TGTGCCTCCCCTGGACAGGGCGGGCGCTATGGCTACACCTTC
. TRBJ1-1 TRBV4-1 . CASSQSTGVKAFF TGCGCCAGCAGCCAATCGACAGGAGTTAAAGCTTTCTTT
. TRBJ2-7 TRBV27 . CASSSALGGSYEQYF TGTGCCAGCAGTTCGGCCCTAGGAGGGTCCTACGAGCAGTACTTC
few TRBJ1-1 TRBV6-6 . CASRRDPRAFF TGTGCCAGCCGCCGGGATCCTCGAGCTTTCTTT
once TRBJ2-2 TRBV30 TRBD2 CAWSVISPASGRGAGELFF TGTGCCTGGAGTGTAATAAGCCCGGCTAGCGGGAGAGGCGCCGGGGAGCTGTTTTTT
. TRBJ2-6 TRBV11-2 TRBD1 CASADRGLPGANVLTF TGTGCCAGCGCGGACAGGGGGCTCCCTGGGGCCAACGTCCTGACTTTC
once TRBJ2-5 TRBV7-3 . CASSLTGAKQETQYF TGTGCCAGCAGCTTAACAGGGGCAAAGCAAGAGACCCAGTACTTC
once TRBJ1-4 TRBV4-1 . CASSQDWYGVSNEKLFF TGCGCCAGCAGCCAAGATTGGTACGGGGTTTCAAATGAAAAACTGTTTTTT
. TRBJ1-2 TRBV28 . CASIPGQGNYGYTF TGTGCCAGCATCCCTGGGCAGGGGAACTATGGCTACACCTTC
. TRBJ2-3 TRBV6-6 TRBD2 CASSYEGRALF TGTGCCAGCAGTTACGAGGGGAGGGCACTTTTT
. TRBJ2-3 TRBV19 . CATYLNTQYF TGTGCCACCTATTTGAATACGCAGTATTTT
few TRBJ2-2 TRBV4-1 TRBD2 CASSQDGLAENTGELFF TGCGCCAGCAGCCAAGATGGCCTAGCGGAGAACACCGGGGAGCTGTTTTTT